This record covers a single T cell receptor (beta chain). The source of the sample is a study of blood T cell repertoires in COVID-19. Turning to the study itself: The United States, Italy and Spain provided the acute and convalescent COVID-19 samples.

Germline CDR1 LNHDA, CDR2 SQIVND (reference sequence). The CDR3 runs to 17 residues. V was trimmed by 5 bases and J by 1 base, leaving 17 bases between them. As handled by the study authors: Using reference gene primer amplification, nucleated cell counts were estimated. The method was immunoSEQ multiplex PCR; TCRdb's version includes in-frame clones alone and lacks a portion of them. V, J and clone size derive from that table, while D and trimming were established from the DNA sequence. The sample has 25,000 or so clones; 94% are singletons. The sample taken for sequencing was peripheral blood. This chain links TRBV19 with TRBJ1-4; D gene uncertain. The clonotype comes from a woman aged 45-60 years with active COVID-19. This chain's CDR3 is CASSLLGMAGTNEKLFF. CDR3 bases: TGTGCCAGTAGTCTACTCGGGATGGCGGGAACTAATGAAAAACTGTTTTTT.